The entry below describes one T cell receptor (beta chain). There is no known antigen for this receptor. It has no much larger one-base neighbor in the sample; base qualities were not kept. These data are taken from a study of T cells in Graves' hyperthyroidism and ophthalmopathy (dated by TCRdb to between 2018 and 2020). With regard to the full study: Peripheral blood samples were taken at initial diagnosis, before any treatment was given. TCR V-J signatures able to tell the groups apart were searched for in a discovery cohort of 90 to 100 patients, of whom around 42 had Graves' ophthalmopathy and about 60 had stable Graves' hyperthyroidism. Prospective prediction of ophthalmopathy was tested in an independent validation cohort consisting of fewer than 20 hyperthyroidism patients and around 16 patients who later progressed to ophthalmopathy. For training and testing, the roughly 100 patients in the discovery cohort were randomly divided in a 7:3 ratio. The study also compared thyroid tissue and blood T-cell repertoires from five or six Graves' hyperthyroidism patients. Once sampling was done, hyperthyroidism patients were given methimazole at a starting dose of 30 mg daily, whereas ophthalmopathy patients were given high-dose intravenous methylprednisolone. The paper reports TCR Vbeta CDR3 sequencing of 140 or so peripheral blood samples: 40 to 45 ophthalmopathy, over 70 hyperthyroidism and approximately 17 progressor patients. What the authors observed across the whole study: In cross-validation, a model built on a 13 V-J signature told ophthalmopathy apart from stable hyperthyroidism with about 90% sensitivity and roughly 81% specificity, and in testing the same model reached 80%/75%. During validation, the model predicted progression to ophthalmopathy a median of around 6 months ahead of onset, with more than 60% sensitivity and 72.22% specificity. Most expanded thyroid clonotypes (frequency above 0.001) were also found in blood, which suggests that blood repertoires may mirror thyroid immune responses. No statistical method was used to set the sample size in advance, and investigators knew the group allocation.

Stable Graves' hyperthyroidism was defined as the absence of progression to ophthalmopathy over 18 months of follow-up. Hyperthyroidism patients were newly diagnosed, with disease duration under 2 months, and aged 18 to 65 years. Exclusion was applied to patients with uncontrolled infections, other autoimmune diseases, pregnancy or lactation. Diagnoses were established on the basis of clinical symptoms, serum thyroxine and TRAb, thyroid ultrasound, and orbital computed tomography. PBMCs were isolated from around 10 ml of fresh peripheral blood by Ficoll-Paque density gradient centrifugation. Trizol reagent was used to extract total RNA, and RNA quality was then checked on an Agilent 2100 Bioanalyzer. The TCR beta CDR3 regions were amplified from the RNA transcripts. The TCR CDR3 was subjected to a first round of RT-PCR using the HTBI primer set and the Qiagen OneStep RT-PCR kit. The libraries were constructed in a second round of multiplex PCR and then size-selected and purified. The libraries were sequenced on an Illumina HiSeq2000 using paired-end 100 bp reads. The original pipeline was this. SOAPnuke was used to process the raw data, removing reads that contained adapters or uncalled bases, had a mean Phred below 15, or lacked an exact match to the constant primer or identifier. COPE v1.2.5 was used to merge high-quality paired reads, and clonotypes were defined as unique nucleotide sequences. MiTCR v1.1 was used to align the clonotypes against IMGT TRBV, TRBD and TRBJ reference segments. Analysis was restricted to V-J combinations with a frequency above 0.0001, which covered approximately 99% of repertoires. A TCS score was defined as the ratio of F50 (clonal expansion) to E x V (chaos), with BLOSUM62-based TCRdist applied between CDR3 peptides within each V-J. Welch's t-statistics and random forest reduced 500 to 550 V-J features to roughly 13, which were used in a naive Bayes classifier (R e1071). Thyroid-blood repertoire similarity was quantified with the Morisita-Horn index. TCRdb reprocessing: public reads trimmed at Q25 with fastp, clones called with MiXCR, in-frame beta chains kept. CDR3 protein sequences are deduplicated, and each keeps its most common genes and DNA. TCRdb's processing, not the authors' own work, is the source of the V and J calls. Counted in this sample were around 700,000 distinct CDR3 sequences; just over 35% of them appeared once. Jointly, the top ten make up around a third of the sample.

This TCR derives from a woman in her 40s with Graves' hyperthyroidism. The source material was blood.

The nucleotide sequence is given as TGTGCCAGCAGTCCCCCCTCACGGGGGAGAGAGCAGTACTTC. Translated, this is CASSPPSRGREQYF. The chain was built from TRBV7-8 and TRBJ2-7; D gene: possibly TRBD2, on 6 matching bases. CDR1 and CDR2 (SGHVS, FQNEAQ) derive from the germline V gene. V sheds 6 bases and J sheds 7 bases, leaving 19 bases between their ends. Taken from cysteine to phenylalanine, the CDR3 has 14 residues. CDR3 DNA only is kept here, 42 bases in frame from base 1.